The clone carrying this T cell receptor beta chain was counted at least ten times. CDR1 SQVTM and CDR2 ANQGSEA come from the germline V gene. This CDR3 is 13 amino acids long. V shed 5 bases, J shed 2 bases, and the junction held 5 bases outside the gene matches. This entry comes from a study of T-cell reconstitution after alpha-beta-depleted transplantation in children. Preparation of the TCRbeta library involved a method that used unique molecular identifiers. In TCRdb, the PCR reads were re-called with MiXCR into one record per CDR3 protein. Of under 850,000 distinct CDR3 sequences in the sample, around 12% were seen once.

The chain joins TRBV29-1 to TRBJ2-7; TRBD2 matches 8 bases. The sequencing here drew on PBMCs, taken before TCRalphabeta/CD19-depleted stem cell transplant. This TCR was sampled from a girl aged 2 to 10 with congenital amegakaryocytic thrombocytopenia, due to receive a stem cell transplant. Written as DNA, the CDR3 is TGCAGCGTTTATAGCGGGATCACCTACGAGCAGTACTTC. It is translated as CSVYSGITYEQYF.